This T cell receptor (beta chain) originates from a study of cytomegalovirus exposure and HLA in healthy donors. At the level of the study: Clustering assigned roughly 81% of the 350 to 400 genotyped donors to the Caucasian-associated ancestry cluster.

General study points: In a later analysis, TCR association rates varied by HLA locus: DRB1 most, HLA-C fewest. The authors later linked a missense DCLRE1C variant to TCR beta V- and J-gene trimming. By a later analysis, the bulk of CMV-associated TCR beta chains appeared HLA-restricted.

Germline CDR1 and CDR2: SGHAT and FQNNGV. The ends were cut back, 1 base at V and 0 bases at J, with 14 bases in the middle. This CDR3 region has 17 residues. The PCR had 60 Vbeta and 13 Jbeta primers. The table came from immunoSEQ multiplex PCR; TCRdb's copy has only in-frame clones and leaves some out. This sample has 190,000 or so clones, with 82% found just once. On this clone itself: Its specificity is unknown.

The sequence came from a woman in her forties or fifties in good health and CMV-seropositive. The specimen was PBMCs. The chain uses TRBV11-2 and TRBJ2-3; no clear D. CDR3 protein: CASSLVSQLSSTDTQYF. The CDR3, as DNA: TGTGCCAGCAGCTTAGTGTCGCAGTTATCTAGCACAGATACGCAGTATTTT.